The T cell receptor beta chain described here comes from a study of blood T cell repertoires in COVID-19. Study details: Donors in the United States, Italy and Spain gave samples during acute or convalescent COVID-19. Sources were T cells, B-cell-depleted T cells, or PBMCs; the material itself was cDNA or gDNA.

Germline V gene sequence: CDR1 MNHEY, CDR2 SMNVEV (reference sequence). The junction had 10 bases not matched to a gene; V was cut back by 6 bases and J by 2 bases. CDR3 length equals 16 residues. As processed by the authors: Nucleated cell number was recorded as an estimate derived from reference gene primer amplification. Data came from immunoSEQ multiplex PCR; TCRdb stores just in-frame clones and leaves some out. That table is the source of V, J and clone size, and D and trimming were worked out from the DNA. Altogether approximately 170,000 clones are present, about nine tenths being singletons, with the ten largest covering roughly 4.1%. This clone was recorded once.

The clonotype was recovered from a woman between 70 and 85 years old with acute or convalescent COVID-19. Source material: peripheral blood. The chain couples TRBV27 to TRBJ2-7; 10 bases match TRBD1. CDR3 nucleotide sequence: TGTGCCAGCAGGAGAACCGGGACAGGGGCGACCTACGAGCAGTACTTC. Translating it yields CASRRTGTGATYEQYF.